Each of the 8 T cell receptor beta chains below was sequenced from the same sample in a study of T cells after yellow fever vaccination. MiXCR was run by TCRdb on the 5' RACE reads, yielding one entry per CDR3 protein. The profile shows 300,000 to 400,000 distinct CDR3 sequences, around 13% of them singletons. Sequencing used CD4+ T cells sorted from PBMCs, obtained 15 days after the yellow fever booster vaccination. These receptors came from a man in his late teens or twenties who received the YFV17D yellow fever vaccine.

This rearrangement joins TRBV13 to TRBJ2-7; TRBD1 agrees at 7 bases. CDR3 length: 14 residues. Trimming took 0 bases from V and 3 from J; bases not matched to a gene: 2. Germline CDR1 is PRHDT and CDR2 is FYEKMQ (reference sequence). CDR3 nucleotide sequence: TGTGCCAGCAGCTTAGGAACAGGGGTCTACGAGCAGTACTTC. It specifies CASSLGTGVYEQYF.

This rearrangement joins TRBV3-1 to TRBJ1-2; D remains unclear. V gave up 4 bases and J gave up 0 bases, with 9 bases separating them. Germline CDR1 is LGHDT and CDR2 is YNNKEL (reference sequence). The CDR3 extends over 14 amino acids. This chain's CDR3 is CASSRWTSNYGYTF. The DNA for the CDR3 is TGTGCCAGCAGCCGATGGACTTCTAACTATGGCTACACCTTC.

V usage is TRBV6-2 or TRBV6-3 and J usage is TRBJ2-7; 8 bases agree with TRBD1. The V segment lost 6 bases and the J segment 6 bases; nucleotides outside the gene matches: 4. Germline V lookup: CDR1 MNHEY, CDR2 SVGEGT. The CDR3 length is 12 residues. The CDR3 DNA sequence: TGTGCCAGCAGAAAACAGGGGGTCGAGCAGTACGTC. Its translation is CASRKQGVEQYV.

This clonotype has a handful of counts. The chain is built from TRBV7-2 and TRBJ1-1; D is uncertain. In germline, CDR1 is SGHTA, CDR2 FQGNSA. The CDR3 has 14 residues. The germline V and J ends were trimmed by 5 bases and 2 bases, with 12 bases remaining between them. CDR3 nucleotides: TGTGCCAGCAGCGTGAGACCTTTAAACACTGAAGCTTTCTTT. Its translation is CASSVRPLNTEAFF.

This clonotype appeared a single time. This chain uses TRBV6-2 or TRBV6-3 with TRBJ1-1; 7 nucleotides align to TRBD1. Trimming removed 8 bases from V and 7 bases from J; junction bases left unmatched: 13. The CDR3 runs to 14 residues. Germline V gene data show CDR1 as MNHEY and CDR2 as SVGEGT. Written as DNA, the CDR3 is TGTGCCAGCCGCAGGGGGGTTAATGCAGGTGAAGCTTTCTTT. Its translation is CASRRGVNAGEAFF.

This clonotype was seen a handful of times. CDR3 amino acids: CASSIGQVNEQYV. In nucleotides, the CDR3 is TGTGCCAGCAGCATCGGACAGGTCAACGAGCAGTACGTC. This chain joins TRBV2 and TRBJ2-7; 7 bases align to TRBD1. Germline V gives CDR1 SNHLY, CDR2 FYNNEI. The CDR3 is made up of 13 amino acids. J was trimmed by 5 bases and V by 6 bases; bases with no gene match: 7.

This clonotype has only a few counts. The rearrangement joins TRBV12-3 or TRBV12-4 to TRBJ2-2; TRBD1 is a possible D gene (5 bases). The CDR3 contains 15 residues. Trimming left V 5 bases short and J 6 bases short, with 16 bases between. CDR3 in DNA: TGTGCCAGCAGTCCAACAAGGGGTTTAGCCGGGGAGCTGTTTTTT. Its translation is CASSPTRGLAGELFF.

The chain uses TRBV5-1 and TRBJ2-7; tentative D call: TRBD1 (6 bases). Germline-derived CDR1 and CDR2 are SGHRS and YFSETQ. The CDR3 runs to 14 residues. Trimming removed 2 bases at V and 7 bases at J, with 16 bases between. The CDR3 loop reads CASSFGTATGEQYF. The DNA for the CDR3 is TGCGCCAGCAGCTTTGGGACGGCTACAGGGGAGCAGTACTTC.